This is a list of T cell receptor beta chains from one sample in a study of monozygotic twins with cystic fibrosis. The assay was immunoSEQ multiplex PCR, and TCRdb's table has in-frame clones only and misses some. The table has about 22,000 clones, around nine tenths seen once. Specimen: blood. Receptors were obtained from a woman in her 30s with cystic fibrosis. Both conserved end residues are part of each CDR3. The D gene is left open where the match is weak. Not every row has a clone size; where given, it reads once, few, many or a size class.

j_call d_call v_call clone_size cdr3_nt cdr3_aa
TRBJ1-2 NA TRBV5-1 NA TGCGCCAGCAGCTCCCGTTCTGGGGATCAGGGTGGCTACACCTTC CASSSRSGDQGGYTF
TRBJ2-7 NA TRBV10-3 NA TGTGCCATCAGTGAGTCGGAATACGAGCAGTACTTC CAISESEYEQYF
TRBJ1-3 NA TRBV6-1 NA TGTGCCAGCAGTGACGGGGCCTCTGGAAACACCATATATTTT CASSDGASGNTIYF
TRBJ2-7 NA TRBV7-9 NA TGTGCCAGCAGCACAGGATCAGGGGACTACGAGCAGTACTTC CASSTGSGDYEQYF
TRBJ2-5 NA TRBV2 NA TGTGCCAGCAGTGAAGAACCCAGGGGGACCCAGTACTTC CASSEEPRGTQYF
TRBJ1-4 NA TRBV25-1 NA TGTGCCAGCAGTGAAGGGGGAGGGGGGGCAACTAATGAAAAACTGTTTTTT CASSEGGGGATNEKLFF
TRBJ1-1 NA TRBV27 NA TGTGCCAGCAGTCCAAGGGTGCAGGATGGGGGAAACACTGAAGCTTTCTTT CASSPRVQDGGNTEAFF
TRBJ2-3 NA TRBV7-2 NA TGTGCCAGCAGCTTTCCTAAGGGAGATACGCAGTATTTT CASSFPKGDTQYF
TRBJ2-1 TRBD2 TRBV4-2 NA TGTGCCAGCAGCCATCCATCGCCGGCTAGCGGGGTGAATGAGCAGTTCTTC CASSHPSPASGVNEQFF
TRBJ2-7 TRBD2 TRBV4-1 NA TGCGCCAGCAGCCAATTCGGTGGTGGCGGGGGGGCGTACGAGCAGTACTTC CASSQFGGGGGAYEQYF
TRBJ2-1 NA TRBV5-1 NA TGCGCCAGCAGCTTTAGAGTGGGGTGGCGGGGCGACTACAATGAGCAGTTCTTC CASSFRVGWRGDYNEQFF
TRBJ1-1 TRBD1 TRBV6-4 NA TGTGCCAGCAGAGCCCGACGACAGGGCCCTGAAGCTTTCTTT CASRARRQGPEAFF
TRBJ1-1 NA TRBV4-3 NA TGCGCCAGCAGCCAAGGCACCGGGCAGCCTAGGCTCTTT CASSQGTGQPRLF
TRBJ1-6 NA TRBV18 NA TGTGCCAGCTCACCAGAAACAGGTTATAATTCACCCCTCCACTTT CASSPETGYNSPLHF
TRBJ1-2 NA TRBV18 NA TGTGCCAGCTCACCGAGAGGGATTAACTATGGCTACACCTTC CASSPRGINYGYTF
TRBJ1-1 NA TRBV2 NA TGTGCCAGCAGGGTGGAACCGGACGCTGAAGCTTTCTTT CASRVEPDAEAFF
TRBJ2-1 NA TRBV11-2 NA TGTGCCAGCAGCTTACCCCGGCGGAATGAGCAGTTCTTC CASSLPRRNEQFF
TRBJ2-7 TRBD1 TRBV18 once TGTGCCAGCTCACCAAAAGACAGGGCTTCTGCTTACGAGCAGTACTTC CASSPKDRASAYEQYF
TRBJ2-5 TRBD2 TRBV6-5 NA TGTGCCAGCAGTTACGGACTAGCGGAGACCCAGTACTTC CASSYGLAETQYF
TRBJ1-6 NA TRBV27 NA TGTGCCAGCAGAACAGGGCTTTGGTATTCACCCCTCCACTTT CASRTGLWYSPLHF
TRBJ1-2 TRBD1 TRBV7-8 NA TGTGCCAGCAGCTTCGAAACAGGGGTTAACTATGGCTACACCTTC CASSFETGVNYGYTF
TRBJ2-3 TRBD2 TRBV5-1 once TGCGCCAGCAGCTTAGCGGGGGGGCCGATAGATACGCAGTATTTT CASSLAGGPIDTQYF
TRBJ1-1 NA TRBV18 NA TGTGCCAGCTCAGTGACAGGTGGGATATCTTTCGGGAACACTGAAGCTTTCTTT CASSVTGGISFGNTEAFF
TRBJ2-5 TRBD1 TRBV2 NA TGTGCCAGCACCCTTATCGGGACAGGGGGACCGGAGACCCAGTACTTC CASTLIGTGGPETQYF
TRBJ1-1 TRBD1 TRBV2 NA TGTGCCAGCAGTGAAGCTGGGGGGACAGGGCTTTACACTGAAGCTTTCTTT CASSEAGGTGLYTEAFF
TRBJ1-4 NA TRBV13 NA TGTGCCAGCAGCTCCCGGGACACCGGTAGCGAACTGTTTTTT CASSSRDTGSELFF
TRBJ2-1 NA TRBV6-1 NA TGTGCCAGCAAAGGTGGATTCAATGAGCAGTTCTTC CASKGGFNEQFF
TRBJ2-1 TRBD1 TRBV28 NA TGTGCCAGCAGTTTACAGGACAGGTACACTGAGCAGTTCTTC CASSLQDRYTEQFF
TRBJ2-3 NA TRBV5-4 NA TGTGCCAGCAGCTCAGCAGGACGAAGTACAGATACGCAGTATTTT CASSSAGRSTDTQYF
TRBJ1-2 NA TRBV5-5 NA TGTGCCAGCAGCCCTTTCCTAGGGGCCAGAGAAGGCTACACCTTC CASSPFLGAREGYTF
TRBJ2-5 NA TRBV4-1 NA TGCGCCAGCAGCCAAGATTCCTATGGGACCCAGTACTTC CASSQDSYGTQYF
TRBJ1-6 NA TRBV14 NA TGTGCCAGCAGCCAAGGACAGTATAATTCACCCCTCCACTTT CASSQGQYNSPLHF
TRBJ2-5 TRBD2 TRBV5-1 NA TGCGCCAGCAGCTTGGTTCCGGGGGGTGGAGAGACCCAGTACTTC CASSLVPGGGETQYF
TRBJ2-7 TRBD2 TRBV7-9 NA TGTGCCAGCAGCCCAGGACTAGCGGGGGACGAGCAGTACTTC CASSPGLAGDEQYF
TRBJ2-3 TRBD2 TRBV6-4 NA TGTGCCAGCAGTGACGTAGCGGGGGCGACAGATACGCAGTATTTT CASSDVAGATDTQYF
TRBJ2-3 TRBD1 TRBV10-3 NA TGTGCCATCAGTGAGTCGGGCGGGACAGGGGGCACAGATACGCAGTATTTT CAISESGGTGGTDTQYF
TRBJ1-2 TRBD1 TRBV11-2 NA TGTGCCAGCAGCTTAATGGACAGGGGCAACTATGGCTACACCTTC CASSLMDRGNYGYTF